These T cell receptor beta chains were read from a single sample in a study of T cells after yellow fever vaccination. MiXCR was run by TCRdb on the 5' RACE reads, yielding one entry per CDR3 protein. The table has about 300,000 distinct CDR3 sequences, 8.7% seen once. The sequencing used CD4+ T cells sorted from PBMCs, collected 5 days after the yellow fever booster vaccination. The receptors were gathered from a man between 18 and 35 years old who received the YFV17D yellow fever vaccine. Each CDR3 is given with its conserved first and last residue. The order of the fields is CDR3 length, J gene, V gene, D gene, clone size, CDR3 protein, CDR3 DNA. A D gene is named only where the DNA matches it firmly. Expanded clones get a size class; other rows say once, few or many, or leave the size out.

12 | TRBJ2-5 | TRBV7-9 | . | . | CASSPRLEAQYF | TGTGCCAGCAGCCCTCGGTTAGAGGCCCAGTACTTC
14 | TRBJ2-5 | TRBV6-2/TRBV6-3 | TRBD1 | few | CASNDRGLRETQYF | TGTGCCAGCAATGACAGGGGATTGAGGGAGACCCAGTACTTC
13 | TRBJ2-7 | TRBV20-1 | . | . | CSAQAQVGNEQYF | TGCAGTGCCCAGGCGCAGGTCGGGAACGAGCAGTACTTC
15 | TRBJ1-6 | TRBV5-1 | . | few | CASSITTGTDLSLHF | TGCGCCAGCAGCATAACAACCGGGACGGATCTTTCTCTCCACTTT
17 | TRBJ1-5 | TRBV6-5 | TRBD1 | few | CASSTTMTGGGNQPQHF | TGTGCCAGCAGTACCACGATGACAGGGGGCGGGAATCAGCCCCAGCATTTT
15 | TRBJ2-3 | TRBV28 | TRBD1 | few | CASSSQGAGPDTQYF | TGTGCCAGCAGTTCTCAGGGGGCCGGCCCAGATACGCAGTATTTT
13 | TRBJ2-2 | TRBV20-1 | . | many | CSARVINTGELFF | TGCAGTGCTAGAGTTATAAACACCGGGGAGCTGTTTTTT
18 | TRBJ2-6 | TRBV7-9 | TRBD2 | . | CASSLESGGFLGANVLTF | TGTGCCAGCAGCTTAGAGAGCGGGGGGTTCCTTGGGGCCAACGTCCTGACTTTC
15 | TRBJ2-1 | TRBV7-9 | . | . | CASSSEGLRHDEQFF | TGTGCCAGCAGCTCCGAAGGATTGAGGCACGATGAGCAGTTCTTC
13 | TRBJ2-3 | TRBV7-9 | . | . | CASSFGEGDTQYF | TGTGCCAGCAGCTTCGGGGAAGGAGATACGCAGTATTTT